The 29 T cell receptor beta chains in this list originate from one sample, sequenced in a study of blood T cell repertoires in COVID-19. Method: immunoSEQ multiplex PCR; TCRdb's copy keeps in-frame clones and lacks some. The sample records tens of thousands of clones, 90% being singletons. The specimen sequenced was peripheral blood. The receptors come from a middle-aged man with active COVID-19.

The genes are TRBV7-9 and TRBJ2-1; 9 bases align to TRBD2. J was trimmed by 5 bases and V by 4 bases; bases with no gene match: 9. Germline loops: CDR1 SEHNR, CDR2 FQNEAQ (reference sequence). The CDR3 extends over 16 amino acids. Written as DNA, the CDR3 is TGTGCCAGCAGCTCCGGTTCGAGCGGGGGGAACAATGAGCAGTTCTTC. It is translated as CASSSGSSGGNNEQFF.

The V gene is TRBV4-2, the J gene TRBJ2-3; 7 bases match TRBD2. Losses at the gene ends were 4 bases for V and 1 base for J; bases not matched to a gene: 8. The germline gives CDR1 LGHNA, CDR2 YNFKEQ. This CDR3 has 16 residues. The CDR3 region has the DNA TGTGCCAGCAGCCTGACGAGCGGGGACCGCACAGATACGCAGTATTTT. Protein product: CASSLTSGDRTDTQYF.

This rearrangement joins TRBV6-4 to TRBJ1-1; 8 bases are shared with TRBD1. Trimming removed 5 bases from V and 5 bases from J; junction bases left unmatched: 7. This CDR3 has 14 amino acids. Per germline, CDR1 MRHNA and CDR2 SNTAGT. The CDR3 bases are TGTGCCAGCAGTAATGGACAGGGAGGGACTGAAGCTTTCTTT. Encoded protein: CASSNGQGGTEAFF.

As regards this clone: The junction and the germline gene differ at one end; a read error may be behind it. This chain uses TRBV7-7 with TRBJ2-3; the D gene is possibly TRBD1 (6 bases). Germline V gives CDR1 SSHAT, CDR2 FNYEAQ (reference sequence). This CDR3 has 13 residues. CDR3 sequence reads: CASSLQGSDTQYF. The CDR3, as DNA: TGTGCTAGCAGCTTACAGGGCTCAGATACGCAGTATTTT.

V usage is TRBV19 and J usage is TRBJ1-1; no reliable D call. The CDR3 has 10 residues. V was pared by 10 bases and J by 8 bases, with 11 bases between. Germline V CDR1 and CDR2: LNHDA, SQIVND (reference sequence). The CDR3 region is CATGGLEAFF. The CDR3 DNA reads as TGTGCCACCGGCGGTCTAGAAGCTTTCTTT.

This clone came up once. The chain combines TRBV29-1 with TRBJ1-4; 9 nucleotides match TRBD1. In germline, CDR1 is SQVTM, CDR2 ANQGSEA. The CDR3 extends over 14 amino acids. V lost 5 bases, J lost 2 bases, and 3 bases stayed unmatched. Here the CDR3 DNA reads TGCAGCGTTCATACAGGGGGCACTAATGAAAAACTGTTTTTT. Protein product: CSVHTGGTNEKLFF.

The rearrangement links TRBV11-2 to TRBJ2-2; 7 bases agree with TRBD2. The V segment lost 1 base and the J segment 4 bases; nucleotides outside the gene matches: 6. The CDR3 runs to 16 residues. Germline assignment: CDR1 SGHAT and CDR2 FQNNGV. The DNA for the CDR3 is TGTGCCAGCAGCTTAGTGGCGGGGGTTTTCACCGGGGAGCTGTTTTTT. It encodes CASSLVAGVFTGELFF.

The chain joins TRBV30 to TRBJ1-1, with unresolved D. This CDR3 comprises 15 residues. Germline assignment: CDR1 GTSNPN and CDR2 SVGIG (reference sequence). V was trimmed by 2 bases and J by 3 bases, leaving 16 bases between them. The chain's CDR3 is CAWSTSGQGHTEAFF. CDR3 DNA sequence: TGTGCCTGGAGTACATCAGGTCAAGGTCACACTGAAGCTTTCTTT. The variable domain in full, with the rest retrieved from reference TRBV30 and TRBJ1-1, is SQTIHQWPATLVQPVGSPLSLECTVEGTSNPNLYWYRQAAGRGLQLLFYSVGIGQISSEVPQNLSASRPQDRQFILSSKKLLLSDSGFYLCAWSTSGQGHTEAFFGQGTRLTVV.

The chain uses TRBV7-8 and TRBJ2-7, with D tentatively TRBD1 (6 bases). Trimming cost V 5 bases and J 0 bases, with 14 bases left between them. The CDR3 contains 15 residues. From germline, CDR1 is SGHVS and CDR2 FQNEAQ. The CDR3: CASSRRDTSSYEQYF. The CDR3 coding sequence is TGTGCCAGCAGCCGCCGGGACACGAGCTCCTACGAGCAGTACTTC.

V and J are TRBV5-5 and TRBJ1-4; TRBD1 matches at 7 bases. The germline V gene has CDR1 SGHKS and CDR2 YYEKEE (reference sequence). CDR3 length: 16 residues. J was trimmed by 0 bases and V by 4 bases; bases with no gene match: 6. The CDR3 DNA reads as TGTGCCAGCAGCCCCGCAGGGGGGACAACTAATGAAAAACTGTTTTTT. This translates into CASSPAGGTTNEKLFF.

The chain carries TRBV5-6 and TRBJ1-3, with a weak D call TRBD1 (5 bases). V shed 0 bases and J shed 4 bases, with 11 bases lying between them. Germline V gene lookup returns CDR1 SGHDT and CDR2 YYEEEE. The CDR3 runs 15 residues. The CDR3 is CASSLGGQKGNTIYF. The CDR3 bases are TGTGCCAGCAGCTTGGGGGGCCAAAAAGGAAACACCATATATTTT.

J is TRBJ2-3 and V is TRBV4-3; perhaps TRBD2 as D (6 bases). Germline V gene data show CDR1 as LGHNA and CDR2 as YSLEER. This CDR3 region has 18 residues. Trimming removed 1 base from V and 2 bases from J, with 19 bases in between. The CDR3 spells CASSQALLRRGATDTQYF. In DNA, the CDR3 is TGCGCCAGCAGCCAAGCCCTTCTCCGGCGGGGAGCCACAGATACGCAGTATTTT.

The V gene is TRBV3-1 (or the pseudogene TRBV3-2), the J gene TRBJ2-7, with 7 bases fitting TRBD1. The J segment lost 3 bases and the V segment lost 3 bases, leaving 23 bases of the junction unmatched. Germline lookup yields CDR1 LGHDT and CDR2 YNNKEL (reference sequence). The CDR3 extends over 20 amino acids. The CDR3 loop is CASSQATPDRDSYCHYEQYF. DNA of the CDR3: TGTGCCAGCAGCCAGGCAACACCAGACCGGGACAGCTATTGTCACTACGAGCAGTACTTC.

In DNA form, the CDR3 reads TGTGCCAGCTCACCCGGGACACCAGGGGCTGAAGCTTTCTTT. This gives the protein CASSPGTPGAEAFF. The J gene is TRBJ1-1, the V gene TRBV18, with TRBD1 as a possible D gene (6 bases). Germline V CDR1 and CDR2: KGHSH, LQKENI. V lost 3 bases and J lost 6, with 14 bases in between. The CDR3 spans 14 residues.

This chain connects TRBV10-1 to TRBJ2-6; 7 positions agree with TRBD1. V shed 0 bases and J 2 bases; nucleotides not matched to a gene: 4. This CDR3 spans 17 amino acids. The germline V gene has CDR1 WNHNN and CDR2 SYGVQD (reference sequence). The CDR3 bases are TGCGCCAGCAGTGAGTCGGGCAGGGGGACTGGGGCCAACGTCCTGACTTTC. It is translated as CASSESGRGTGANVLTF.

The rearrangement links TRBV9 to TRBJ1-1; D remains ambiguous. Germline V gene data show CDR1 as SGDLS and CDR2 as YYNGEE. The V gene lost 0 bases and the J gene lost 2 bases, with 8 bases spanning the gap. This CDR3 region has 14 residues. This chain's CDR3 is CASSVVGGNTEAFF. Written as DNA, the CDR3 is TGTGCCAGCAGCGTAGTTGGCGGCAACACTGAAGCTTTCTTT.

The J gene is TRBJ2-3, the V gene TRBV10-1; 7 bases match TRBD1. The junction had 1 base not matched to a gene; V was cut back by 3 bases and J by 1 base. In germline, CDR1 is WNHNN, CDR2 SYGVQD (reference sequence). This CDR3 contains 14 residues. In DNA form, the CDR3 reads TGCGCCAGCAGTGACCAGGGGGGCACAGATACGCAGTATTTT. Translating it yields CASSDQGGTDTQYF.

The rearrangement links TRBV19 to TRBJ1-1; TRBD1 aligns across 8 bases. Trimming took 5 bases from V and 0 from J; bases not matched to a gene: 5. CDR3 length: 15 residues. The germline CDR1 and CDR2 sequences are LNHDA and SQIVND (reference sequence). CDR3 sequence reads: CASSSGTGMNTEAFF. The DNA of the CDR3 is TGTGCCAGTAGTTCCGGGACAGGCATGAACACTGAAGCTTTCTTT.

The CDR3 DNA sequence: TGTGCCAGCAGCACGGACAGGGATGGTTGGGGGGCCAACGTCCTGACTTTC. It is translated as CASSTDRDGWGANVLTF. The V and J genes are TRBV7-9 and TRBJ2-6, with TRBD1 matching 8 bases. The CDR3 is 17 amino acids. The trim removed 5 bases at V and 4 bases at J, leaving 10 bases unmatched. CDR1 and CDR2 from the germline V gene are SEHNR and FQNEAQ (reference sequence).

In its sample, this clone was seen once. The chain is built from TRBV28 and TRBJ2-6, with unresolved D. With 3 bases removed from V and 1 base from J, the gap between germline ends came to 7 bases. CDR3 length: 15 residues. Germline V gives CDR1 MDHEN, CDR2 SYDVKM. CDR3 in DNA: TGTGCCAGCAGTTTCTACGGGTCTGGGGCCAACGTCCTGACTTTC. Residues: CASSFYGSGANVLTF.

This clone occurred once. The chain employs TRBV10-3 and TRBJ2-6; 8 bases agree with TRBD1. This CDR3 region has 15 residues. Trimming removed 10 bases from V and 0 bases from J; junction bases left unmatched: 5. CDR1 and CDR2 (germline): ENHRY, SYGVKD. The DNA of the CDR3 is TGTGCCACCGGACAGGGAGTCTCTGGGGCCAACGTCCTGACTTTC. As protein: CATGQGVSGANVLTF.

The rearrangement joins TRBV2 to TRBJ1-4, with D maybe TRBD1 (6 bases). Germline lookup yields CDR1 SNHLY and CDR2 FYNNEI. This CDR3 comprises 15 residues. The V and J ends lost 6 bases and 0 bases respectively, with 11 bases between them. The CDR3 sequence: CASRQQGSTNEKLFF. The CDR3 bases are TGTGCCAGCAGACAACAGGGTTCAACTAATGAAAAACTGTTTTTT.

The chain carries TRBV28 and TRBJ2-3; tentative D call: TRBD2 (6 bases). Trimming took 3 bases from V and 3 from J, leaving 13 bases between them. This CDR3 is built from 15 residues. CDR1 is MDHEN, CDR2 SYDVKM, per germline. CDR3 in DNA: TGTGCCAGCAGTTTGATTATTGGGGGGACAGATACGCAGTATTTT. Amino acid sequence: CASSLIIGGTDTQYF.

The CDR3, as DNA: TGCGCCAGCAGCCAAGGGACAGATGGGGCCAACGTCCTGACTTTC. Translating it yields CASSQGTDGANVLTF. The rearrangement uses TRBV4-3 and TRBJ2-6, with TRBD1 as a possible D gene (6 bases). The germline V gene has CDR1 LGHNA and CDR2 YSLEER. This CDR3 region has 15 residues. V was shortened by 1 base and J by 3 bases, with 7 bases between the two germline ends.

The CDR3 DNA sequence: TGTGCCAGCGCGGCCTACAACAATGAGCAGTTCTTC. It codes for CASAAYNNEQFF. The chain combines TRBV11-3 with TRBJ2-1; D not resolved. Looked up from germline, CDR1 is SGHNT and CDR2 is YENEEA. V was trimmed by 8 bases and J by 5 bases, leaving 10 bases between them. There are 12 residues in the CDR3. Complete variable domain (other parts from reference TRBV11-3 and TRBJ2-1): EAGVVQSPRYKIIEKKQPVAFWCNPISGHNTLYWYLQNLGQGPELLIRYENEEAVDDSQLPKDRFSAERLKGVDSTLKIQPAELGDSAVYLCASAAYNNEQFFGPGTRLTVL.

The chain employs TRBV6-1 and TRBJ1-2, with 12 bases fitting TRBD1. Germline V lookup: CDR1 MNHNS, CDR2 SASEGT. CDR3 length: 15 residues. With V trimmed by 0 bases and J by 6 bases, 2 bases remained unmatched. The CDR3 region is CASSEAGQGAHGYTF. CDR3 in DNA: TGTGCCAGCAGTGAAGCGGGACAGGGGGCGCATGGCTACACCTTC.

V gene TRBV6-1 combines with J gene TRBJ1-1; 8 bases match TRBD1. This CDR3 is 15 amino acids long. Germline CDR1 and CDR2: MNHNS and SASEGT. V dropped 2 bases and J dropped 10; count of bases not matched to a gene: 12. Here the CDR3 DNA reads TGTGCCAGCAGTGAATTCCCCGGACAGGGAGGAGGAGCTTTCTTT. Amino acid sequence: CASSEFPGQGGGAFF.

V usage is TRBV11-2 and J usage is TRBJ2-5, with D maybe TRBD1 (5 bases). From germline, CDR1 is SGHAT and CDR2 FQNNGV. The CDR3 runs to 14 residues. Trimming shortened V by 2 bases and J by 9 bases, and 16 bases separated the two germline ends. DNA of the CDR3: TGTGCCAGCAGCTTAAGGGCAGGGCGTGGGGCCCAGTACTTC. Translated: CASSLRAGRGAQYF.

The chain couples TRBV7-9 to TRBJ1-6, with no clear D. Germline V lookup: CDR1 SEHNR, CDR2 FQNEAQ (reference sequence). V gave up 2 bases and J gave up 10 bases, with 12 bases separating them. The CDR3 extends over 14 amino acids. The CDR3 sequence is CASSLNGGKSPLHF. CDR3 nucleotide sequence: TGTGCCAGCAGCTTAAACGGCGGAAAATCACCCCTCCACTTT. Complete variable domain (other parts from reference TRBV7-9 and TRBJ1-6): DTGVSQNPRHKITKRGQNVTFRCDPISEHNRLYWYRQTLGQGPEFLTYFQNEAQLEKSRLLSDRFSAERPKGSFSTLEIQRTEQGDSAMYLCASSLNGGKSPLHFGNGTRLTVT.